Shown below are 6 T cell receptor beta chains from a single sample sequenced in a study of cytomegalovirus exposure and HLA in healthy donors. PCR primers comprised 60 Vbeta and 13 Jbeta primers. Profiling relied on immunoSEQ multiplex PCR, and the TCRdb table lists in-frame clones only, not all of them. The table lists approximately 160,000 clones, approximately 80% of them singletons. The specimen sequenced was PBMCs. These receptor sequences come from a man aged 18 to 30 in good health and CMV-seropositive.

The chain joins TRBV7-2 to TRBJ2-3; a possible D gene is TRBD2 (5 bases). CDR1 and CDR2 (germline): SGHTA, FQGNSA. The CDR3 is 15 residues long. Trimming removed 5 bases from V and 2 bases from J, with 14 bases in between. CDR3 residues: CASSPSSGYTDTQYF. In DNA form, the CDR3 reads TGTGCCAGCAGCCCCTCGAGCGGTTACACAGATACGCAGTATTTT.

This clone was seen a few times. The chain is built from TRBV19 and TRBJ1-1; 8 bases are a match to TRBD1. This CDR3 has 15 residues. V was clipped by 2 bases and J by 3 bases; unmatched bases: 5. Germline V gene data show CDR1 as LNHDA and CDR2 as SQIVND (reference sequence). DNA of the CDR3: TGTGCCAGTAGTATAACCAGGGGGCCCTACACTGAAGCTTTCTTT. It translates to CASSITRGPYTEAFF.

The chain employs TRBV6-5 and TRBJ2-3; unclear D gene. The length of the CDR3 is 14 residues. Trimming shortened V by 0 bases and J by 1 base, and 5 bases separated the two germline ends. CDR1 and CDR2 (germline): MNHEY, SVGAGI. The CDR3 spells CASSYSSRTDTQYF. The CDR3 region has the DNA TGTGCCAGCAGTTACTCGAGCCGCACAGATACGCAGTATTTT.

V and J are TRBV28 and TRBJ1-2, with 8 positions matching TRBD1. Germline V gene lookup returns CDR1 MDHEN and CDR2 SYDVKM. The CDR3 contains 13 residues. With V trimmed by 4 bases and J by 8 bases, 6 bases remained unmatched. The CDR3 nucleotides read TGTGCCAGCAGTTGGACAGGGACCAGGGGCTACACCTTC. It yields the protein CASSWTGTRGYTF.

The rearrangement links TRBV20-1 to TRBJ1-2; D is ambiguous. The CDR3 is 11 amino acids. The germline V and J ends were trimmed by 5 bases and 7 bases, with 11 bases remaining between them. The germline V gene encodes CDR1 DFQATT and CDR2 SNEGSKA (reference sequence). The CDR3 protein is CSAGRLSGYTF. The CDR3, as DNA: TGCAGTGCTGGGAGGCTCTCTGGCTACACCTTC.

As to this clone: Within the sample, other DNA sequences also encode this same CDR3. The chain carries TRBV19 and TRBJ2-1, with 8 bases fitting TRBD2. This CDR3 contains 15 residues. Germline V gives CDR1 LNHDA, CDR2 SQIVND (reference sequence). The ends lost 5 bases at V and 1 base at J; junction bases unmatched: 4. For the CDR3, the DNA is TGTGCCAGTAGTTCCAGCGGGAGTTCCTACAATGAGCAGTTCTTC. Protein product: CASSSSGSSYNEQFF.